This T cell receptor (beta chain) was sequenced during a study of shared clonotypes between healthy human individuals. The study drew its donors from healthy HIV-negative adults without recent acute infections or vaccinations. Every contributor of samples was a Caucasian grown-up residing in Nashville, Tennessee. Study-wide results and caveats: Rarefaction revealed incomplete sorted-subset sequencing despite large depth.

On this clone itself: Its antigen is still unknown. The sample has other DNA sequences that encode this CDR3 too.

In the original workflow: For the immunoSEQ data, sequences were junction-only without quality scores, so filtering differed. Produced via immunoSEQ multiplex PCR; TCRdb's table is partial and in-frame only. V, J and clone size were drawn from that table, and D and trimming were deduced from the DNA. The table lists about 2.3 million clones, more than 80% of them singletons. Germline CDR1 reads ENHRY; CDR2 reads SYGVKD. The CDR3 spans 13 residues. V lost 4 bases and J 5 bases, leaving 9 bases between the germline ends. The specimen sequenced was naive CD4+ T cells from PBMCs. Noted subset: CD45RA+ positively selected. The chain has TRBV10-3 and TRBJ1-5; a weak D match, TRBD1 (5 bases). The receptor was isolated from a man younger than 30 in good health. Some clones in this sample may be carry-over from other donors' samples. The CDR3, as DNA: TGTGCCATCAGTGGGCGGGGGGATCAGCCCCAGCATTTT. The encoded protein is CAISGRGDQPQHF.